Shown below are 7 T cell receptor beta chains from a single sample sequenced in a study of blood T cell repertoires in COVID-19. Generated by immunoSEQ multiplex PCR, the TCRdb table keeps only in-frame clones and is missing some. The sample consists of fewer than 350,000 clones, approximately 83% of them appearing once. Sample: PBMCs or T cells enriched from blood (not recorded which). All receptors derive from a man between 25 and 39 years old who had recovered from COVID-19.

The J gene is TRBJ2-3, the V gene TRBV5-1, with 11 positions matching TRBD2. Losses at the gene ends were 3 bases for V and 1 base for J; bases not matched to a gene: 7. The CDR3 contains 17 residues. The germline V gene encodes CDR1 SGHRS and CDR2 YFSETQ. The CDR3 region has the DNA TGCGCCAGCAGCTCAAAAGGGACTAGCGGACGCACAGATACGCAGTATTTT. Amino acids: CASSSKGTSGRTDTQYF.

Here the CDR3 DNA reads TGTGCCAGTCGAGACCGGGACAGGGATTATCGAGGCATGAACACTGAAGCTTTCTTT. It translates to CASRDRDRDYRGMNTEAFF. This rearrangement joins TRBV19 to TRBJ1-1; 9 bases align to TRBD1. J gave up 0 bases and V 8 bases, and 19 bases lay outside the gene matches. In germline, CDR1 is LNHDA, CDR2 SQIVND (reference sequence). There are 19 residues in the CDR3.

The chain recombines TRBV7-2 with TRBJ2-2; TRBD2 aligns across 12 bases. Trimming took 5 bases from V and 4 from J; bases not matched to a gene: 5. Per the germline V gene, CDR1 is SGHTA and CDR2 is FQGNSA. The CDR3 totals 16 residues. Here the CDR3 DNA reads TGTGCCAGCAGCCCGCGGACTAGCGGGGCCACCGGGGAGCTGTTTTTT. Translation: CASSPRTSGATGELFF.

The rearrangement joins TRBV27 to TRBJ2-1, with 11 bases matching TRBD1. The CDR3 extends over 15 amino acids. The V segment lost 6 bases and the J segment 7 bases; nucleotides outside the gene matches: 8. Germline lookup yields CDR1 MNHEY and CDR2 SMNVEV (reference sequence). CDR3 nucleotide sequence: TGTGCCAGCAGCAAAGGACAGGGGGCACCGAATGAGCAGTTCTTC. Protein sequence: CASSKGQGAPNEQFF.

V usage is TRBV19 and J usage is TRBJ1-3; possibly TRBD1 for D (6 bases). Trimming shortened V by 6 bases and J by 2 bases, and 11 bases separated the two germline ends. CDR1 and CDR2 (germline): LNHDA, SQIVND (reference sequence). CDR3 length equals 14 residues. The CDR3 bases are TGTGCCAGTAGGGCGACAGGTACTGGAAACACCATATATTTT. As protein: CASRATGTGNTIYF.

CDR3 loop: CASSLGGNGYTF. CDR3 bases: TGTGCCAGCAGCTTGGGGGGCAATGGCTACACCTTC. This sequence joins TRBV5-6 and TRBJ1-2; TRBD1 might be the D (5 bases). The CDR3 runs 12 residues. Trimming pared 0 bases from V and 6 bases from J, leaving 6 bases between. Germline CDR1 and CDR2: SGHDT and YYEEEE.

The sample holds a few counts of this clone. The V and J genes are TRBV5-1 and TRBJ2-5; 7 positions match TRBD1. With V trimmed by 4 bases and J by 2 bases, 8 bases remained unmatched. Germline values: CDR1 SGHRS, CDR2 YFSETQ. This CDR3 has 15 amino acids. CDR3 DNA sequence: TGCGCCAGCAGCGATACGGGACAGTCTCAAGAGACCCAGTACTTC. This gives the protein CASSDTGQSQETQYF.